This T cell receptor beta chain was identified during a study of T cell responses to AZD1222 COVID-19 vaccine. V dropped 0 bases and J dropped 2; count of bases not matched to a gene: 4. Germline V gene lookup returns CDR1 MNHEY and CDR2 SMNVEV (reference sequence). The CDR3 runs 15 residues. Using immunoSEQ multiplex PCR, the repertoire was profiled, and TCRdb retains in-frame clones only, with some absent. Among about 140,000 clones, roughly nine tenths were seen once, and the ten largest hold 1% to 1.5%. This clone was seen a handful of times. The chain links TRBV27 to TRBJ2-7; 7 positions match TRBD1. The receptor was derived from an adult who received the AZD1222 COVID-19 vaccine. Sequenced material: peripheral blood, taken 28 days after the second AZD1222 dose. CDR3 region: CASSLSGQGAYEQYF. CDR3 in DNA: TGTGCCAGCAGTTTATCCGGGCAGGGGGCCTACGAGCAGTACTTC.